The 7 T cell receptor beta chains reported below all come from one sample, sequenced in a study of long-term antiretroviral therapy in people with HIV. The run of the v3.0 immunoSEQ assay was at survey level. Clones were sequenced by immunoSEQ multiplex PCR, and TCRdb holds only the in-frame ones, with some missing. Of some 24,000 clones listed, about four fifths are singletons. The sample was unsorted PBMCs, taken 0.7 years before starting antiretroviral therapy. The receptors were gathered from a man aged 25-40 years with HIV.

This sequence joins TRBV7-2 and TRBJ2-3; D is unclear. The CDR3 contains 15 residues. V was cut by 1 base and J by 4 bases, with 12 bases left in between. Germline V lookup: CDR1 SGHTA, CDR2 FQGNSA. The CDR3 protein is CASSLGVGSADTQYF. The CDR3, as DNA: TGTGCCAGCAGCTTAGGGGTGGGATCGGCAGATACGCAGTATTTT.

The chain is built from TRBV7-9 and TRBJ1-1; no clear D gene. This CDR3 is 12 amino acids long. V dropped 3 bases and J dropped 1 base, with 3 bases sitting between them. The germline V gene has CDR1 SEHNR and CDR2 FQNEAQ (reference sequence). The CDR3: CASSFGNTEAFF. The CDR3, as DNA: TGTGCCAGCAGCTTTGGGAACACTGAAGCTTTCTTT.

The chain joins TRBV7-9 to TRBJ1-1; 7 nucleotides line up with TRBD1. V was clipped by 1 base and J by 0 bases; unmatched bases: 2. Germline CDR1 reads SEHNR; CDR2 reads FQNEAQ (reference sequence). This CDR3 has 15 residues. The chain's CDR3 is CASSLGGQLNTEAFF. Here the CDR3 DNA reads TGTGCCAGCAGCTTAGGGGGACAGTTGAACACTGAAGCTTTCTTT.

This clone has a single count. The chain is built from TRBV5-1 and TRBJ2-3, with TRBD1 as a possible D gene (6 bases). The CDR3 extends over 14 amino acids. Trimming pared 0 bases from V and 2 bases from J, leaving 7 bases between. Germline V gene sequence: CDR1 SGHRS, CDR2 YFSETQ. This chain's CDR3 is CASSLGDTTDTQYF. The CDR3 nucleotides are TGCGCCAGCAGCTTGGGGGACACCACAGATACGCAGTATTTT.

V gene TRBV6-6 combines with J gene TRBJ1-6; D is unresolved. V was pared by 5 bases and J by 4 bases, with 9 bases between. The CDR3 spans 14 residues. The germline V gene has CDR1 MNHNY and CDR2 SVGAGI (reference sequence). CDR3 residues: CASSTDPYNSPLHF. CDR3 in DNA: TGTGCCAGCAGTACGGACCCTTATAATTCACCCCTCCACTTT.

The V and J genes are TRBV28 and TRBJ1-2; tentative D call: TRBD1 (6 bases). CDR1 and CDR2 from the germline V gene are MDHEN and SYDVKM. This CDR3 region has 15 residues. The V and J ends lost 1 base and 10 bases respectively, with 19 bases between them. CDR3 protein: CASSLYTATGRAYTF. The CDR3, as DNA: TGTGCCAGCAGTTTATATACGGCGACAGGCCGGGCCTACACCTTC.

V is TRBV11-2 and J is TRBJ1-1; D remains unclear. V lost 6 bases and J lost 7, with 12 bases in between. Germline CDR1 and CDR2: SGHAT and FQNNGV. CDR3 length: 12 amino acids. CDR3 residues: CASSLNTLEAFF. As DNA, the CDR3 is TGTGCCAGCAGTCTCAACACCCTTGAAGCTTTCTTT.